This paragraph reports one T cell receptor (beta chain). Which antigen it targets is not known. No qualities accompany the bases; no much larger clone lies one base away. PBMCs were isolated by Ficoll-Paque density gradient centrifugation. Sequencing used an Illumina NovaSeq 6000. cDNA libraries for TCRalpha and TCRbeta were prepared by 5'RACE using constant-segment primers, with sample barcodes and unique molecular identifiers added. RNA was extracted from every sample with Trizol reagent. Amplification of the libraries took two PCR steps, and the second step added a second sample barcode plus Illumina TruSeq adapters. Sequencing of libraries was performed on an Illumina NovaSeq with 2 x 150 bp paired-end reads. On the study's bioinformatics: With migec v1.2.7, reads were demultiplexed and then collapsed into UMI-guided consensus sequences. Using mixcr v2.1.11, the UMI consensuses were aligned to TRA and TRB V and J templates and assembled into clonotypes. Clonotypes were classified as expanded or contracted when called significant by both edgeR and NoisET, with noise models trained on biological replicates. For edgeR calls, the cutoffs were a false discovery rate-adjusted p below 0.01 and a log2 fold-change threshold of 1. As an exploratory analysis of dynamics, max-normalized trajectories of the 1000 most abundant clonotypes were examined with PCA combined with hierarchical clustering. Each responding clone was given a CD4 or CD8 phenotype based on the CD4+ and CD8+ repertoires, which had been sequenced separately. The public reads were quality trimmed at Q25 with fastp and then assembled into clones with MiXCR by TCRdb, keeping productive beta chains. Rows with one shared CDR3 protein collapse into an entry with the most common genes and DNA. Clone size and V and J calls follow TCRdb, not the original study. This sample lists approximately 350,000 distinct CDR3 sequences; around 28% were detected once. The ten top clones hold roughly 14% of the sample.

The data were obtained in a study of T-cell memory formation after mild COVID-19 (dated by TCRdb to the early 2020s). As for the study more broadly: Most TCR sequence clusters were specific to one of the two donors. In a couple of donors, T-cell clones that expanded and contracted after mild COVID-19 were tracked by sequencing TCRalpha and TCRbeta repertoires over time. The cohort comprised two young, previously healthy adult volunteers, one female and one male. The paper's findings and limits, for the study overall: SARS-CoV-2 specificity of the second-wave clones peaking on day 37 was not confirmed. The study covered only a couple of mild cases, and larger cohorts including severe cases with pre-infection samples were considered necessary. Contracting CD4+ clones appeared mostly in the CM and EM memory subsets, whereas CD8+ clones were enriched in EMRA. Some responding clones were found in pre-infection memory, which suggests that pre-existing cross-reactive memory T cells took part in the SARS-CoV-2 response. Clones contracting from day 15 to 85 had balanced CD4/CD8 phenotypes, while a second wave expanding from day 15 to 37 was biased towards CD4+.

Measured from the cysteine to the phenylalanine, the CDR3 is 13 residues long. Of the read, only the CDR3 DNA is kept; its 39 bases are in frame from base 1. According to the germline V gene, CDR1 reads SGHRS and CDR2 reads YFSETQ. The V end gives up 5 bases and the J end 8 bases, leaving 9 bases in the junction not matched to a gene. The sequence links TRBV5-1 to TRBJ1-2; 7 bases in the middle match TRBD1. This TCR was recovered from an adult woman who had mild COVID-19 (a few samples of this study predate the infection). The sample titles of this study are shuffled in the database, so cell type and time point are left out; the donor was told from shared clones. Source material: PBMCs or a T cell subset sorted from them (not recorded which). The CDR3 corresponds to CASRYDRVNGYTF. The DNA sequence follows: TGCGCCAGCAGATATGACAGGGTGAACGGCTACACCTTC.